This T cell receptor (beta chain) was obtained from a study of T-cell memory formation after mild COVID-19. In the study overall: Clusters were largely donor specific.

Overall study findings and caveats: Clones contracting over day 15 to 85 were CD4/CD8 balanced, with later expanders leaning CD4+. Some responding clones appeared in pre-infection memory, suggesting cross-reactive memory joined.

This clonotype has ten or more counts. Its antigen remains unidentified. A 5'RACE reaction primed in the constant segment made cDNA libraries of TCR alpha and TCR beta, and these carried sample barcodes and UMIs. TCRdb processed the 5' RACE reads anew with MiXCR; each CDR3 protein has one entry. The data contain 250,000 to 350,000 distinct CDR3 sequences, more than 15% of them singletons. Sequencing was done on a sample of PBMCs or a T cell subset sorted from them (not recorded which). The clonotype comes from a man aged 18 to 29 who had mild COVID-19 (a few samples of this study predate the infection). Cell type and time point are not known.

The chain's CDR3 is CASRADRDQPQHF. The CDR3 DNA sequence: TGTGCCAGCAGGGCTGACAGGGATCAGCCCCAGCATTTT. The chain joins TRBV27 to TRBJ1-5; 7 nucleotides align to TRBD1. The CDR3 is 13 amino acids. V was pared by 6 bases and J by 5 bases, with 4 bases of the junction left unmatched. Looked up from germline, CDR1 is MNHEY and CDR2 is SMNVEV (reference sequence).